This section outlines one TCR beta chain sequence together with its context. The sample originates from a study of cytomegalovirus exposure and HLA in healthy donors. With 60 Vbeta and 13 Jbeta primers, the PCR was carried out. This table comes from immunoSEQ multiplex PCR, and its TCRdb copy is limited to in-frame clones, with some not included. The sample contains about 130,000 clones, 75% to 80% of which appear only once. Trimming shortened V by 3 bases and J by 2 bases, and 11 bases separated the two germline ends. The CDR3 sequence is 14 residues long. CDR1 and CDR2 (germline): SGHRS, YFSETQ. The TCR comes from a man in his forties in good health and CMV-seronegative. The chain links TRBV5-1 to TRBJ2-5, with D possibly matching TRBD2 (6 bases). What was sequenced was PBMCs. The CDR3 sequence is CASSWASAQETQYF. CDR3 nucleotides: TGCGCCAGCAGCTGGGCTAGCGCGCAAGAGACCCAGTACTTC.